The TCR beta chain described here comes from a study of shared clonotypes between healthy human individuals. This clone was found once. A CD45RA+ naive subset and a CD45RA-negative memory subset were split from CD4+ cells. Using immunoSEQ multiplex PCR, the repertoire was profiled, and TCRdb retains in-frame clones only, with some absent. This repertoire shows about 1 million clones, about four fifths found once; its top ten account for roughly 0.56%. This CDR3 is 18 amino acids long. With V trimmed by 0 bases and J by 1 base, 9 bases remained unmatched. Germline loops: CDR1 SGHRS, CDR2 YFSETQ. This receptor was obtained from a man between 18 and 29 years old in good health. Some clones in this sample may be carry-over from other donors' samples. The specimen sequenced was memory CD4+ T cells from PBMCs. Subset noted: CD45RA-negative fraction. The rearrangement uses TRBV5-1 and TRBJ1-1, with 10 bases matching TRBD1. The CDR3 sequence: CASSLAGGQGKQNTEAFF. In DNA, the CDR3 is TGCGCCAGCAGCTTGGCAGGGGGACAGGGGAAGCAGAACACTGAAGCTTTCTTT.